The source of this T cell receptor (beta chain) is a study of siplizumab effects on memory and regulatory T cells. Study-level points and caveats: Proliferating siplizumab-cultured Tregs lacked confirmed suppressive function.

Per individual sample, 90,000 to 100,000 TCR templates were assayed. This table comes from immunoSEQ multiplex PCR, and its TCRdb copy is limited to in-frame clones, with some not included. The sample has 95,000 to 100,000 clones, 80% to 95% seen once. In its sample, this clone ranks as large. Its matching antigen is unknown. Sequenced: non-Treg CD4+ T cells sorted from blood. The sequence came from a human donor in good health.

This chain's CDR3 is CASSQPPGETQYF. Here the CDR3 DNA reads TGTGCCAGCAGTCAGCCCCCGGGGGAGACCCAGTACTTC. This sequence joins TRBV5-5 and TRBJ2-5; D is possibly TRBD2 (5 bases). The germline V gene has CDR1 SGHKS and CDR2 YYEKEE (reference sequence). This CDR3 has 13 residues. Between the trimmed V and J ends, which lost 5 bases and 5 bases, there was a span of 13 bases. Full variable domain (outside the CDR3, taken from reference TRBV5-5 and TRBJ2-5): DAGVTQSPTHLIKTRGQQVTLRCSPISGHKSVSWYQQVLGQGPQFIFQYYEKEERGRGNFPDRFSARQFPNYSSELNVNALLLGDSALYLCASSQPPGETQYFGPGTRLLVL.